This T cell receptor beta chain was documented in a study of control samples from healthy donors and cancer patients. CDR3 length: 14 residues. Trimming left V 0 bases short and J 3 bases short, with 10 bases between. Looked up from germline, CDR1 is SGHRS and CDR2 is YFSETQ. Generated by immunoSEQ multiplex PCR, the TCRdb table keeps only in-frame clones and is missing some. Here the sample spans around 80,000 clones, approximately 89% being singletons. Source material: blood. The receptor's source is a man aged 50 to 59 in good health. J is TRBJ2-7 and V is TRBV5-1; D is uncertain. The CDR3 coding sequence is TGCGCCAGCAGCTTGGCGGTGGGGTTCTACGAGCAGTACTTC. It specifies CASSLAVGFYEQYF.